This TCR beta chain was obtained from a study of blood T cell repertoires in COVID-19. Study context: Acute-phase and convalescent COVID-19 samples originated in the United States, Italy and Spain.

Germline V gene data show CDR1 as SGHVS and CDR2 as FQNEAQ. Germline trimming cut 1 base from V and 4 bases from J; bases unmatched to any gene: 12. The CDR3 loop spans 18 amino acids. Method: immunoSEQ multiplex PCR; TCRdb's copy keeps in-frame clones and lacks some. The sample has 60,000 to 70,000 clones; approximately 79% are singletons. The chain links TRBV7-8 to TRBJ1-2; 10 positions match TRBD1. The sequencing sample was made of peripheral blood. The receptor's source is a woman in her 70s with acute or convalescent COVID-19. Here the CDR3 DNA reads TGTGCCAGCAGCTTAGTATGGACAGGGGGATCAGGAGGCTATGGCTACACCTTC. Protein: CASSLVWTGGSGGYGYTF.